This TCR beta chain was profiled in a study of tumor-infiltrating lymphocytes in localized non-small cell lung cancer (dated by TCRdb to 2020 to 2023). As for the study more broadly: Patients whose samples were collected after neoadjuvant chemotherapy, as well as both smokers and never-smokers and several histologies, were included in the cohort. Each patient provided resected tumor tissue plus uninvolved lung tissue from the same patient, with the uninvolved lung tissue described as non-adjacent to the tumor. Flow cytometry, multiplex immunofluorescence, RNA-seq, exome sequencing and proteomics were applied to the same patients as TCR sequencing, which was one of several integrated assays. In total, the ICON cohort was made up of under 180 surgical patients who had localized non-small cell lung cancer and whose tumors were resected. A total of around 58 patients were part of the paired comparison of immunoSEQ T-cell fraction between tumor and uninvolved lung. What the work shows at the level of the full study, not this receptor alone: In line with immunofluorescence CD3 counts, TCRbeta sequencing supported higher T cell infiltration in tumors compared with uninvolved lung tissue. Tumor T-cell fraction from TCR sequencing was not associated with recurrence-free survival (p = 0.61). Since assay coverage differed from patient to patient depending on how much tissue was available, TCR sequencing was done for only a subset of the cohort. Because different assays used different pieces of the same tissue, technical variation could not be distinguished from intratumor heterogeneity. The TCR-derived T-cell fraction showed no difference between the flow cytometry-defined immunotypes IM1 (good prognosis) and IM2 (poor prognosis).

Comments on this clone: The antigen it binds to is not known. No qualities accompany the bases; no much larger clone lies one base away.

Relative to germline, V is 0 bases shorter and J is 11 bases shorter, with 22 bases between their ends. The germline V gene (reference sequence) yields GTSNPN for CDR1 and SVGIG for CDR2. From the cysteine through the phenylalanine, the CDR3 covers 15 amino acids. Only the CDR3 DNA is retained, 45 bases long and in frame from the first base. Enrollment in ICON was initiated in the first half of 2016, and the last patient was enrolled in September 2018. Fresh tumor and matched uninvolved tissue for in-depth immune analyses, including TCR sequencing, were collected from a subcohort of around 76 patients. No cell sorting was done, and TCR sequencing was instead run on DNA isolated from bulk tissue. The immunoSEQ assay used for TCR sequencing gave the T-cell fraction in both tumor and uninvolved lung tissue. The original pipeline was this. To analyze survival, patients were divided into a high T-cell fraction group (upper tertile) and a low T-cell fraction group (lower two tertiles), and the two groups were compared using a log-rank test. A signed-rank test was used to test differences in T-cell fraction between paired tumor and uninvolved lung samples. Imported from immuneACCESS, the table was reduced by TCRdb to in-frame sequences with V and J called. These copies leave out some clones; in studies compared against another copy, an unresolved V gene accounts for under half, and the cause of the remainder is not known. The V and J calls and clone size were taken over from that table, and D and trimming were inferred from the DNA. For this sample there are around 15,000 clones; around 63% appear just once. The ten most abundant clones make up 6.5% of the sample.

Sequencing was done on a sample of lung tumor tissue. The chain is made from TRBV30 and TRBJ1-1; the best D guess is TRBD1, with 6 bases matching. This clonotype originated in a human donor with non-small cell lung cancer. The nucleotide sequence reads TGTGCCTGGAGTGTACACAGGGCCCCCCGGCTTACGGCTTTCTTT. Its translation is CAWSVHRAPRLTAFF.